The rows below give T cell receptor beta chains drawn from one sample of a study of vaccination and CD4 T cells after COVID-19. TCRdb re-derived calls from the PCR reads in MiXCR, one entry per CDR3 protein. The repertoire includes 12,000 or so distinct CDR3 sequences, around half of them detected once, and under 40% sits in the top ten. No antigen is known for these receptors. The sample was CD4+ T cells from blood, cultured in vitro. The receptors were gathered from a human donor who had recovered from COVID-19. Each CDR3 is given with its conserved first and last residue. A D gene is named only where the DNA matches it firmly.

v_gene	len	d_gene	CDR3aa
TRBV4-3	13	-	CASSQGVHTEAFF
TRBV2	14	TRBD1	CASSRGGSNQPQHF
TRBV7-6	14	-	CASSLGHLTGELFF
TRBV7-2	15	TRBD1	CASSLVGTAQETQYF
TRBV2	16	TRBD2	CASSVGGGLVAGELFF
TRBV28	15	TRBD1	CASTLTGTSNQPQHF
TRBV20-1	15	-	CSAMPLQNVNSPLHF
TRBV20-1	11	-	CSAVQGYEQYF
TRBV6-1	16	-	CASSLRGGLGTGELFF
TRBV7-2	13	-	CASRPGFNTEAFF
TRBV20-1	12	-	CSAPASTDTQYF
TRBV7-2	14	-	CASSLDSGLYGYAF
TRBV11-2	17	-	CASSSIAAVAGKWAQYF
TRBV11-3	13	-	CASRGQITDTQYF